The T cell receptor (beta chain) described here comes from a study of blood T cells in healthy people across ages. V was cut by 3 bases and J by 4 bases, with 7 bases left in between. Per the germline V gene, CDR1 is LNHNV and CDR2 is YYDKDF (reference sequence). This CDR3 is built from 13 residues. This clonotype was found many times. Primers used in a second PCR of roughly 6 to 12 cycles were a sample-barcoded 5' primer and a J-beta primer mix. Via MiXCR, TCRdb re-called the 5' RACE reads, giving one row per CDR3 protein. The data contain nearly 800,000 distinct CDR3 sequences, roughly three fifths of them singletons.

The source material was blood. This rearrangement joins TRBV15 to TRBJ1-5, with a weak D call TRBD1 (5 bases). This clonotype was sampled from a man in his forties in good health. The CDR3 loop reads CATSSQGNQPQHF. CDR3 in DNA: TGTGCCACCAGCAGCCAGGGTAATCAGCCCCAGCATTTT.